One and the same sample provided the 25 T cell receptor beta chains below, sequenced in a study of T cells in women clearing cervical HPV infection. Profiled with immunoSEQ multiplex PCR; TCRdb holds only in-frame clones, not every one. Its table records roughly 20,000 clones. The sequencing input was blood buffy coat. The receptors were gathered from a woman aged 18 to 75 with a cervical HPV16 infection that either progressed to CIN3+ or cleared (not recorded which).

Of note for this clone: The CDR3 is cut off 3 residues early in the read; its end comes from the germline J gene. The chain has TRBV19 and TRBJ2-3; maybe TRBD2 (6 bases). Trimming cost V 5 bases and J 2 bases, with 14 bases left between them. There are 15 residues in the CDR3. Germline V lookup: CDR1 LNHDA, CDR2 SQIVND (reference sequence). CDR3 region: CASSETGGYTDTQYF. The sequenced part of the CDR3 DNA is TGTGCCAGTAGTGAGACTGGGGGGTACACAGATACG.

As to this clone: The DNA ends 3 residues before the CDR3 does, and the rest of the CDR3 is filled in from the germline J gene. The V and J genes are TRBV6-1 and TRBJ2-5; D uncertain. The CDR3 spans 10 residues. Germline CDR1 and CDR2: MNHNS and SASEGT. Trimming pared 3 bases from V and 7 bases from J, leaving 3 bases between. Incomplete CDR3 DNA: TGTGCCAGCAGTGACCTGACC. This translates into CASSDLT. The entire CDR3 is CASSDLTQYF.

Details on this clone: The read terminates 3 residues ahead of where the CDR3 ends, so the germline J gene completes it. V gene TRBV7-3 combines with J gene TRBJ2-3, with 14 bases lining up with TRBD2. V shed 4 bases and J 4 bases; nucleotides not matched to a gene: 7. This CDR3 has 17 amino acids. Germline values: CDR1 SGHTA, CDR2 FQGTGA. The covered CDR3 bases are TGTGCCAGCAGCTATACTCCGGGACTAGCGGGGGCAGATACG. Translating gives CASSYTPGLAGADT. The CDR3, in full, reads CASSYTPGLAGADTQYF.

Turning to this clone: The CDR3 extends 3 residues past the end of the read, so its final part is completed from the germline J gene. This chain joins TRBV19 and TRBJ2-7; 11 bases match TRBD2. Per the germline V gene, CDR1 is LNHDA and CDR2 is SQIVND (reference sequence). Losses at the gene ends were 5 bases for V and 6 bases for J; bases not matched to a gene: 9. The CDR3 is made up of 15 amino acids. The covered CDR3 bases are TGTGCCAGTAGTCTCAGAGTAGCGGGAGGGCTCGAG. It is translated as CASSLRVAGGLE. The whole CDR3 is CASSLRVAGGLEQYF. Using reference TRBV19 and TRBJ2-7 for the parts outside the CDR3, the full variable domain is DGGITQSPKYLFRKEGQNVTLSCEQNLNHDAMYWYRQDPGQGLRLIYYSQIVNDFQKGDIAEGYSVSREKKESFPLTVTSAQKNPTAFYLCASSLRVAGGLEQYFGPGTRLTVT.

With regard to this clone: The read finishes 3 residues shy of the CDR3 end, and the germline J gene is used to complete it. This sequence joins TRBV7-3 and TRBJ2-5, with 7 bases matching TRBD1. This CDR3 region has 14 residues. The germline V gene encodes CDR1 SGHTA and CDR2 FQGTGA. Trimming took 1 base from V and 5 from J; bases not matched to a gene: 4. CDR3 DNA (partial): TGTGCCAGCAGCTTAATAGGCAGGGGGGAGACC. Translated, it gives CASSLIGRGET. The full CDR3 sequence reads CASSLIGRGETQYF.

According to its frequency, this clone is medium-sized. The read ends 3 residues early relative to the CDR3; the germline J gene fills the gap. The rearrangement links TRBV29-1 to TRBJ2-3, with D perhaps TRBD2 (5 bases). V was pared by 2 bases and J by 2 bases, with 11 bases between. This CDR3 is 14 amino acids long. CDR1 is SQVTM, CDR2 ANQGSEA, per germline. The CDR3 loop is CSVESGLNTDTQYF. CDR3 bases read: TGCAGCGTTGAATCTGGACTTAACACAGATACG.

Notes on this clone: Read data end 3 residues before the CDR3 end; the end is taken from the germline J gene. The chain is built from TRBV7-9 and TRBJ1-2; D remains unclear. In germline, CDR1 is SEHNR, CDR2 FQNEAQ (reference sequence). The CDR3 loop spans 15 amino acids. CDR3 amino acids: CASSFRLAQSYDYTF. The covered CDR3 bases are TGTGCCAGCAGCTTCAGACTAGCGCAATCCTACGAC.

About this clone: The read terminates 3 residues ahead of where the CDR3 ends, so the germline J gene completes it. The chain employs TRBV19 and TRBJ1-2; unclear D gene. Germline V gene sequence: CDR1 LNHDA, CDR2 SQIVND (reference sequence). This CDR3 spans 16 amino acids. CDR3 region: CASSITSGSRWDTYTF. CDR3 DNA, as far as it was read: TGTGCCAGTAGTATTACGAGCGGGAGTCGCTGGGATACC.

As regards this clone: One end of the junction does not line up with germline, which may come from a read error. CDR3 DNA, as far as it was read: TGTGCCGGCAGCAAAAGGGGCAGGGGGAGCTACGAG. This sequence encodes CAGSKRGRGSYE. The CDR3 as a whole reads CAGSKRGRGSYEQYF. The chain couples TRBV7-6 to TRBJ2-7, with 7 bases lining up with TRBD1. The sequenced fragment ends 3 residues before the CDR3 boundary, so the rest is inferred from the germline J gene. Looked up from germline, CDR1 is SGHVS and CDR2 is FNYEAQ. The CDR3 has 15 amino acids.

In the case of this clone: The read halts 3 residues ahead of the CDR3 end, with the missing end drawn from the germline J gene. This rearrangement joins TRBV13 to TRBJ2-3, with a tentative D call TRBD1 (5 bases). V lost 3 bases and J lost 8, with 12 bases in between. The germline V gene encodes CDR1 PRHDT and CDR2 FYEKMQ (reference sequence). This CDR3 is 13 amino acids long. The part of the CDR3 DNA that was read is TGTGCCAGCAGCTTCGGCGGTAGGGGTACG. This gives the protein CASSFGGRGT. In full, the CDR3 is CASSFGGRGTQYF. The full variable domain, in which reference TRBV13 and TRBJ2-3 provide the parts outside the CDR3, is AAGVIQSPRHLIKEKRETATLKCYPIPRHDTVYWYQQGPGQDPQFLISFYEKMQSDKGSIPDRFSAQQFSDYHSELNMSSLELGDSALYFCASSFGGRGTQYFGPGTRLTVL.

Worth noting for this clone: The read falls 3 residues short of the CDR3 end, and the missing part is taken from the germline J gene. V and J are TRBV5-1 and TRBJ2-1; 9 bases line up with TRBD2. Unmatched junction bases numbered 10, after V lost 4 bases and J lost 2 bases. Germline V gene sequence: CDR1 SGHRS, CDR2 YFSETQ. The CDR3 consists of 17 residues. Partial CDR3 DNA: TGCGCCAGCAGCACCGAACTTAGACTAGCGGCCTACAATGAG. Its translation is CASSTELRLAAYNE. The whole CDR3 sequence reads CASSTELRLAAYNEQFF.

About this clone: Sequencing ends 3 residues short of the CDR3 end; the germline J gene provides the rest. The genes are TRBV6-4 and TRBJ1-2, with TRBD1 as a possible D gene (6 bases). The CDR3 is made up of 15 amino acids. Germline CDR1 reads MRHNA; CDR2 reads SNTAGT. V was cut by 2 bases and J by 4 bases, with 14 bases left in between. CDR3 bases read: TGTGCCAGCAGTGACACCCCTCAGGGGATCTATGGC. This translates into CASSDTPQGIYG. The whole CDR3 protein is CASSDTPQGIYGYTF.

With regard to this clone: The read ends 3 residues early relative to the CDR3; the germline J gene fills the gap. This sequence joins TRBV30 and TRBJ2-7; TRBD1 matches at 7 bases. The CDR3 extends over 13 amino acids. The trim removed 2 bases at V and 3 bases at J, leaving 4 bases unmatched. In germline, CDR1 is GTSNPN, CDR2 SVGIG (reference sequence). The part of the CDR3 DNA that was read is TGTGCCTGGAGTATCCGACAGGGCTACGAG. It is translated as CAWSIRQGYE. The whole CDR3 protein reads CAWSIRQGYEQYF.

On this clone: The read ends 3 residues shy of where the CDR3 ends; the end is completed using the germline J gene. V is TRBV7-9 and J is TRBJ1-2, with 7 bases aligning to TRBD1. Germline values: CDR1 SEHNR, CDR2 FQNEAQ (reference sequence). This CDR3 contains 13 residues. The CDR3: CASSLGTVNDYTF. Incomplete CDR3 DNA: TGTGCCAGCAGCTTGGGGACAGTTAATGAC.

The CDR3 bases that were read are TGCGCCAGCCGTACCGCTAGCGGGGGGACAGATACC. Amino acids: CASRTASGGTDT. The CDR3, in full, reads CASRTASGGTDTQYF. This chain connects TRBV5-1 to TRBJ2-5, with TRBD2 matching 11 bases. The sequenced fragment ends 3 residues before the CDR3 boundary, so the rest is inferred from the germline J gene. This CDR3 is 15 amino acids long. Germline V gene sequence: CDR1 SGHRS, CDR2 YFSETQ.

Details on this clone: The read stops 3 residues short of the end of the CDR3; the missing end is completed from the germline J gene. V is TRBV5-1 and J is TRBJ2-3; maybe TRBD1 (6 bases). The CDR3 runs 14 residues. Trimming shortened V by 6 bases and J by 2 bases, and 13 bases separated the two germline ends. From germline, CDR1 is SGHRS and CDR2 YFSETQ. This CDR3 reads CASKWGPFTDTQYF. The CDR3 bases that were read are TGCGCCAGCAAGTGGGGGCCCTTCACAGATACG.

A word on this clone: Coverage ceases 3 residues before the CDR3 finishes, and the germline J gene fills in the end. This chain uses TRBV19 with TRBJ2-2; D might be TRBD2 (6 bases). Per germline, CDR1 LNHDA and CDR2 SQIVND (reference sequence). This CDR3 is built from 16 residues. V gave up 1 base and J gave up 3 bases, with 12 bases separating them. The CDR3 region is CASSIAGVPHTGELFF. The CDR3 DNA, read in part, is TGTGCCAGTAGTATAGCGGGGGTCCCGCACACCGGGGAG.

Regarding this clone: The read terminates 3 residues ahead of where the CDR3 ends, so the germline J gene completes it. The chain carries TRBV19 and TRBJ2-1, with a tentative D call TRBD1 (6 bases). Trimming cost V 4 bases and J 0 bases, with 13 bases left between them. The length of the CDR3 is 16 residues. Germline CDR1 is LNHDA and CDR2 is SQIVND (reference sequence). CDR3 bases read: TGTGCCAGTAGTAAACAGGGTCGGAGCTCCTACAATGAG. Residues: CASSKQGRSSYNE. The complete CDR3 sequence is CASSKQGRSSYNEQFF.

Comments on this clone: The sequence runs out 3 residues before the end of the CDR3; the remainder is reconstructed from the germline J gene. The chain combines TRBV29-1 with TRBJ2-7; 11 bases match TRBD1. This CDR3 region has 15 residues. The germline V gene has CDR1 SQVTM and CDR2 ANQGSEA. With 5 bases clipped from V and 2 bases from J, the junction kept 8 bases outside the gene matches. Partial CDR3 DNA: TGCAGCGTTTTTTTCGGGGGACAGGGGGCCTACGAG. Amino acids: CSVFFGGQGAYE. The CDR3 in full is CSVFFGGQGAYEQYF.

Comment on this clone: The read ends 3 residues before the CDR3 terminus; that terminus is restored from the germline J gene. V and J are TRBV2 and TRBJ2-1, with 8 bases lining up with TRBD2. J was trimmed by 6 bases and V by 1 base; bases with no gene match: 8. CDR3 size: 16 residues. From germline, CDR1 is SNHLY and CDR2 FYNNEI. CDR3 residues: CASSEVLGLATNEQFF. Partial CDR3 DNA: TGTGCCAGCAGTGAAGTATTAGGACTAGCAACCAATGAG.

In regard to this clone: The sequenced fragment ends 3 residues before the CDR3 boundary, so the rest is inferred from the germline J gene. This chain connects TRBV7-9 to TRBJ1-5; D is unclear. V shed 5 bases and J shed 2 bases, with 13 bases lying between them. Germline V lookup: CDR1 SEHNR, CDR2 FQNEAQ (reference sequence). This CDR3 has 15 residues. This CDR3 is CASSRGTNRNQPQHF. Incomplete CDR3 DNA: TGTGCCAGCAGCCGAGGTACAAATCGCAATCAGCCC.

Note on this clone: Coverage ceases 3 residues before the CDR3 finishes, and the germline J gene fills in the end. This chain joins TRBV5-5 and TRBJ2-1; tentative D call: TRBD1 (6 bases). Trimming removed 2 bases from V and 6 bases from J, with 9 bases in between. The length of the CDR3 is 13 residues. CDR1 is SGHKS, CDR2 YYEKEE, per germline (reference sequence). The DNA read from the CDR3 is TGTGCCAGCAGCTTTGTGGGGGCCAATGAG. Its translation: CASSFVGANE. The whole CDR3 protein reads CASSFVGANEQFF.

CDR3 DNA (partial): TGTGCCAAAGAGACAGGGCTGAACACTGAA. Translated: CAKETGLNTE. The entire CDR3 protein reads CAKETGLNTEAFF. The chain recombines TRBV19 with TRBJ1-1; 7 bases agree with TRBD1. The observed sequence ends 3 residues before the CDR3 terminus, with the missing tail filled in from the germline J gene. J lost 0 bases, V lost 10 bases, and 5 bases had no gene match. The CDR3 length is 13 residues. CDR1 is LNHDA and CDR2 is SQIVND in the germline V gene (reference sequence).

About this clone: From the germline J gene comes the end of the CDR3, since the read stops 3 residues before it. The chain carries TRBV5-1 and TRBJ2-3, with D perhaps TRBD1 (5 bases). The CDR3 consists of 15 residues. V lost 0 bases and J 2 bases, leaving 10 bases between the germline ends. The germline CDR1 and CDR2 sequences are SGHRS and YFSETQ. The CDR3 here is CASSLAGPLTDTQYF. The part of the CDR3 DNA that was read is TGCGCCAGCAGCTTGGCAGGGCCCCTCACAGATACG. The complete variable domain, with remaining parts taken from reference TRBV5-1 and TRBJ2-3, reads KAGVTQTPRYLIKTRGQQVTLSCSPISGHRSVSWYQQTPGQGLQFLFEYFSETQRNKGNFPGRFSGRQFSNSRSEMNVSTLELGDSALYLCASSLAGPLTDTQYFGPGTRLTVL.

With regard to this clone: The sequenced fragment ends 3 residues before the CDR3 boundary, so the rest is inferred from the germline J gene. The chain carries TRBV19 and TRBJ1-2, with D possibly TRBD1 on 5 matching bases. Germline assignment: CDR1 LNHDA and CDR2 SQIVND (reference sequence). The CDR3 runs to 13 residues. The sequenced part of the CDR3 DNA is TGTGCCAGTAGTATAGGGCGGGGGGGTGAC. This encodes CASSIGRGGD. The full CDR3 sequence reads CASSIGRGGDYTF.